This T cell receptor (beta chain) was recorded in a study of post-analysis software for immune sequencing data. Across the whole study: Relapsing-remitting, secondary progressive and progressive-relapsing multiple sclerosis were all included among the disease courses.

The study's findings and limits: There was significantly lower normalized Chao1 diversity in multiple sclerosis patients than in controls. Patients carried five TRBV segments more frequently than controls did, and TRBV5-6, TRBV5-1 and TRBV20-1 were among them.

Germline loops: CDR1 LGHNA, CDR2 YSLEER. The CDR3 extends over 15 amino acids. With 3 bases removed from V and 0 bases from J, the gap between germline ends came to 9 bases. Built from TCR beta cDNA, the libraries had unique molecular identifiers in them. TCRdb recomputed calls from the PCR reads with MiXCR, one row per CDR3 protein. In the table there are approximately 400,000 distinct CDR3 sequences, roughly 35% of which are singletons. As concerns this clonotype: Its specificity is unknown.

This TCR was recovered from a girl between 5 and 17 years old with multiple sclerosis. The source material was blood. The rearrangement joins TRBV4-3 to TRBJ1-5; D unresolved. The CDR3 region is CASSQGALSNQPQHF. Here the CDR3 DNA reads TGCGCCAGCAGCCAGGGTGCCCTTAGCAATCAGCCCCAGCATTTT.